The 20 T cell receptor beta chains listed next were all sequenced from one sample in a study of shared clonotypes between healthy human individuals. Repertoires were generated with immunoSEQ multiplex PCR, while TCRdb's copy carries only in-frame clones and drops some. This table has under 650,000 clones, 90% to 97% appearing once. Sequencing was done on a sample of naive CD4+ T cells sorted from blood. Regarding subset: CD45RA+ positively selected. The receptors shown here come from a young woman in good health.

The V call is TRBV7-8, the J call TRBJ2-5, with D tentatively TRBD1 or TRBD2 (6 bases each). The CDR3 has 19 amino acids. Germline lookup yields CDR1 SGHVS and CDR2 FQNEAQ. V was pared by 3 bases and J by 1 base, with 24 bases between. CDR3 residues: CASSLARGRRGPGQETQYF. Written as DNA, the CDR3 is TGTGCCAGCAGCTTGGCGAGAGGACGCCGGGGGCCTGGCCAAGAGACCCAGTACTTC.

The rearrangement joins TRBV5-4 to TRBJ2-5; the D is unclear. There are 12 residues in the CDR3. Germline-derived CDR1 and CDR2 are SGHNT and YYREEE (reference sequence). Trimming cost V 4 bases and J 3 bases, with 7 bases left between them. CDR3 residues: CASSQPKETQYF. CDR3 DNA: TGTGCCAGCAGCCAACCTAAAGAGACCCAGTACTTC.

This chain connects TRBV28 to TRBJ1-4; tentative D call: TRBD1 (5 bases). The CDR3 has 12 residues. V lost 3 bases and J 8 bases, leaving 7 bases between the germline ends. Germline values: CDR1 MDHEN, CDR2 SYDVKM. CDR3 bases: TGTGCCAGCAGTTTCTGGGGCGAAAAACTGTTTTTT. Protein: CASSFWGEKLFF.

In regard to this clone: In the same sample, other DNA sequences code for this CDR3. The chain couples TRBV5-1 to TRBJ2-1, with 12 nucleotides matching TRBD2. The V segment lost 8 bases and the J segment 1 base; nucleotides outside the gene matches: 4. Germline V gives CDR1 SGHRS, CDR2 YFSETQ. The CDR3 has 15 amino acids. The CDR3 nucleotides are TGCGCCAGTTCGGGACTAGCGGGTTCCTACAATGAGCAGTTCTTC. Its translation: CASSGLAGSYNEQFF.

This clone has only one observation. The CDR3 protein is CASSLTVGTDTQYF. The DNA of the CDR3 is TGTGCCAGCAGCCTGACTGTAGGCACAGATACGCAGTATTTT. The gene calls are TRBV11-2 and TRBJ2-3; D gene ambiguous. The CDR3 runs 14 residues. Germline V lookup: CDR1 SGHAT, CDR2 FQNNGV. Trimming removed 5 bases from V and 1 base from J, with 10 bases in between.

This rearrangement joins TRBV10-2 to TRBJ1-5; tentatively, D is TRBD1 (6 bases). Germline CDR1 and CDR2: WSHSY and SAAADI. CDR3 length: 13 amino acids. V shed 6 bases and J shed 7 bases, with 13 bases lying between them. CDR3 amino acids: CASRGGGAQPQHF. The CDR3 nucleotides are TGCGCCAGCAGGGGAGGGGGTGCCCAGCCCCAGCATTTT.

The chain is built from TRBV4-2 and TRBJ2-7, with 11 bases that match TRBD2. V gave up 1 base and J gave up 2 bases; unmatched junction bases: 4. Germline values: CDR1 LGHNA, CDR2 YNFKEQ. This CDR3 has 16 amino acids. CDR3 sequence reads: CASSQVLAGGTYEQYF. The CDR3 bases are TGTGCCAGCAGCCAAGTTCTAGCGGGAGGTACCTACGAGCAGTACTTC.

V and J are TRBV13 and TRBJ1-4; 11 positions agree with TRBD1. J gave up 6 bases and V 5 bases, and 5 bases lay outside the gene matches. Germline V CDR1 and CDR2: PRHDT, FYEKMQ (reference sequence). The CDR3 is made up of 15 amino acids. The CDR3 region is CASSLGQGAHEKLFF. The CDR3 DNA is TGTGCCAGCAGCCTCGGACAGGGGGCGCATGAAAAACTGTTTTTT.

J is TRBJ2-6 and V is TRBV28; D unclear. Deletions cut 5 bases from V and 0 bases from J, with 14 bases between. The CDR3 runs 17 residues. The germline CDR1 and CDR2 sequences are MDHEN and SYDVKM. The CDR3 loop reads CASSVDSVTSGANVLTF. In DNA form, the CDR3 reads TGTGCCAGCAGTGTTGATTCAGTCACCTCTGGGGCCAACGTCCTGACTTTC.

The V gene is TRBV7-9, the J gene TRBJ1-5; a weak D match, TRBD1 (6 bases). V dropped 8 bases and J dropped 6 bases, with 14 bases sitting between them. The CDR3 covers 13 residues. Germline loops: CDR1 SEHNR, CDR2 FQNEAQ (reference sequence). CDR3 residues: CASAAGDGQPQHF. CDR3 sequence (DNA): TGTGCCAGCGCGGCAGGGGATGGTCAGCCCCAGCATTTT.

J is TRBJ2-1 and V is TRBV18, with 9 bases that match TRBD2. V lost 3 bases to trimming and J lost 7 bases; unmatched junction nucleotides: 7. CDR3 length: 15 residues. Per germline, CDR1 KGHSH and CDR2 LQKENI. CDR3 loop: CASSPLSGGPNEQFF. CDR3 sequence (DNA): TGTGCCAGCTCACCTTTAAGCGGGGGGCCAAATGAGCAGTTCTTC.

The chain employs TRBV19 and TRBJ1-1; unclear D gene. Trimming removed 3 bases from V and 1 base from J, with 9 bases in between. In germline, CDR1 is LNHDA, CDR2 SQIVND (reference sequence). The CDR3 is 14 amino acids. CDR3 DNA sequence: TGTGCCAGTAGTATTGGGCTGACGAACACTGAAGCTTTCTTT. It specifies CASSIGLTNTEAFF.

The chain recombines TRBV7-9 with TRBJ2-3; unclear D gene. This CDR3 has 16 amino acids. V lost 7 bases to trimming and J lost 3 bases, with 20 bases between them. Germline values: CDR1 SEHNR, CDR2 FQNEAQ (reference sequence). CDR3 in amino acids: CASTFNGATKTDTQYF. The CDR3, as DNA: TGTGCCAGCACCTTTAACGGAGCAACGAAAACAGATACGCAGTATTTT. Complete variable domain (other parts from reference TRBV7-9 and TRBJ2-3): DTGVSQNPRHKITKRGQNVTFRCDPISEHNRLYWYRQTLGQGPEFLTYFQNEAQLEKSRLLSDRFSAERPKGSFSTLEIQRTEQGDSAMYLCASTFNGATKTDTQYFGPGTRLTVL.

V usage is TRBV5-1 and J usage is TRBJ2-1; no firm D call. In germline, CDR1 is SGHRS, CDR2 YFSETQ. This CDR3 has 16 residues. The V gene lost 4 bases and the J gene lost 3 bases, with 17 bases spanning the gap. CDR3 region: CASSRGKDRFYNEQFF. The CDR3 nucleotides are TGCGCCAGCAGCCGCGGTAAGGACCGATTCTACAATGAGCAGTTCTTC.

This chain links TRBV29-1 with TRBJ2-3, with a tentative D call TRBD2 (6 bases). The CDR3 sequence is 13 residues long. Germline V lookup: CDR1 SQVTM, CDR2 ANQGSEA. Trimming left V 8 bases short and J 1 base short, with 13 bases between. Written as DNA, the CDR3 is TGCAGCCTCGGTAGCGGCCGCACAGATACGCAGTATTTT. Amino acids: CSLGSGRTDTQYF.

V and J are TRBV15 and TRBJ2-2; 13 bases fit TRBD2. Germline CDR1 reads LNHNV; CDR2 reads YYDKDF (reference sequence). CDR3 length equals 19 residues. The ends lost 3 bases at V and 5 bases at J; junction bases unmatched: 12. The DNA for the CDR3 is TGTGCCACCAGCAGGGGACATGGGACTAGCGGGACGGGAACCGGGGAGCTGTTTTTT. It translates to CATSRGHGTSGTGTGELFF.

The J gene is TRBJ2-3, the V gene TRBV27; D is uncertain. The CDR3 runs 13 residues. V dropped 4 bases and J dropped 4 bases, with 9 bases sitting between them. Germline assignment: CDR1 MNHEY and CDR2 SMNVEV (reference sequence). CDR3: CASSSGRADTQYF. The DNA for the CDR3 is TGTGCCAGCAGTTCCGGAAGGGCAGATACGCAGTATTTT.

The genes are TRBV9 and TRBJ2-1; 11 bases map to TRBD2. The V and J ends lost 3 bases and 3 bases, in that order; junction bases with no gene match: 2. The CDR3 length is 15 residues. CDR1 is SGDLS and CDR2 is YYNGEE in the germline V gene. The CDR3 DNA reads TGTGCCAGCAGCGATACTAGCGGGAGCTACAATGAGCAGTTCTTC. This sequence encodes CASSDTSGSYNEQFF.

This chain connects TRBV27 to TRBJ2-5, with D possibly TRBD2 on 6 matching bases. CDR1 and CDR2 (germline): MNHEY, SMNVEV (reference sequence). Trimming removed 4 bases from V and 3 bases from J, with 12 bases in between. The CDR3 runs to 14 residues. CDR3 sequence reads: CASSSMGGKETQYF. The CDR3 bases are TGTGCCAGCAGTTCCATGGGCGGGAAAGAGACCCAGTACTTC.

The chain couples TRBV5-4 to TRBJ2-7; 9 bases are shared with TRBD2. CDR1 and CDR2 from the germline V gene are SGHNT and YYREEE (reference sequence). V dropped 1 base and J dropped 0; count of bases not matched to a gene: 2. There are 15 residues in the CDR3. The CDR3 here is CASSLSSGISYEQYF. CDR3 in DNA: TGTGCCAGCAGCTTGTCTAGCGGGATCTCCTACGAGCAGTACTTC.